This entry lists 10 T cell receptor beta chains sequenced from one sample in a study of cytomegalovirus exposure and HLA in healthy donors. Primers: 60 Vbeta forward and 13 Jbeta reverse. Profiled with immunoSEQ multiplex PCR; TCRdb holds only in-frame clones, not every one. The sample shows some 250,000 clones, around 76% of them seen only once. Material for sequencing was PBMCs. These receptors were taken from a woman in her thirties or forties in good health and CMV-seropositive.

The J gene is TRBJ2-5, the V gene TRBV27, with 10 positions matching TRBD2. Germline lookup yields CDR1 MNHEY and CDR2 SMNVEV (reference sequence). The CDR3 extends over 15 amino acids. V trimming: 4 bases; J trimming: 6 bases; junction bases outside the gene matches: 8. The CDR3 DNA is TGTGCCAGCAGTTCTCCCTCTAGCGGGGGAAAGACCCAGTACTTC. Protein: CASSSPSSGGKTQYF.

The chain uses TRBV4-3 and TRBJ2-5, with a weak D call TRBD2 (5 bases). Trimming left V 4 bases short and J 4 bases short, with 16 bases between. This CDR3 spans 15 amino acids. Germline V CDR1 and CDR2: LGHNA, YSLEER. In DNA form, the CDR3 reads TGCGCCAGCAGCCTTCAAGCGGATCTGGGAGAGACCCAGTACTTC. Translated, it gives CASSLQADLGETQYF.

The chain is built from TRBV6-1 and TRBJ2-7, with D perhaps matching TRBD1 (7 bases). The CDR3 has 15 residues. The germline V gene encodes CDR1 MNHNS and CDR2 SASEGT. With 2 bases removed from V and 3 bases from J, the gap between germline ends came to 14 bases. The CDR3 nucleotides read TGTGCCAGCAGTGAATGGGGGGACAGCTACTACGAGCAGTACTTC. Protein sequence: CASSEWGDSYYEQYF.

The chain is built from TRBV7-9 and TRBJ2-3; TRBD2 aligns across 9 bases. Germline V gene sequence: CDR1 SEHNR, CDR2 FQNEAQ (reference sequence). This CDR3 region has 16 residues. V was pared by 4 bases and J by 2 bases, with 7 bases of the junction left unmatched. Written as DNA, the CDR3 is TGTGCCAGCAGCTCCGCGACTAGCGGACTCACAGATACGCAGTATTTT. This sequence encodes CASSSATSGLTDTQYF. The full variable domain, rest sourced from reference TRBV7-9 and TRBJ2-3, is DTGVSQNPRHKITKRGQNVTFRCDPISEHNRLYWYRQTLGQGPEFLTYFQNEAQLEKSRLLSDRFSAERPKGSFSTLEIQRTEQGDSAMYLCASSSATSGLTDTQYFGPGTRLTVL.

CDR3 sequence: CASADGGYNYGYTF. The CDR3 DNA is TGTGCCAGCGCTGACGGGGGTTATAACTATGGCTACACCTTC. The genes are TRBV5-4 and TRBJ1-2; D might be TRBD1 (5 bases). The CDR3 spans 14 residues. Between the trimmed V and J ends, which lost 7 bases and 1 base, there was a span of 14 bases. The germline CDR1 and CDR2 sequences are SGHNT and YYREEE (reference sequence).

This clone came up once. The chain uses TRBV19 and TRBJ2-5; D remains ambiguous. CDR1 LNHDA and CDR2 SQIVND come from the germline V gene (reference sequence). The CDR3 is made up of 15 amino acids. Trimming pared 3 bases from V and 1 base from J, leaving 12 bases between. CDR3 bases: TGTGCCAGTAGTATTAAACACAGCCTCCAAGAGACCCAGTACTTC. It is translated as CASSIKHSLQETQYF.

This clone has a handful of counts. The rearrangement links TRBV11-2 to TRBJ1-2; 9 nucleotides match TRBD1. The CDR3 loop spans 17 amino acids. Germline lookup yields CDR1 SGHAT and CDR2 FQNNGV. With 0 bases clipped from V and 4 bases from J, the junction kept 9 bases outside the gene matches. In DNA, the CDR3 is TGTGCCAGCAGCTTAGATCGGGGACAGGGAGTGGGCTATGGCTACACCTTC. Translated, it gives CASSLDRGQGVGYGYTF.

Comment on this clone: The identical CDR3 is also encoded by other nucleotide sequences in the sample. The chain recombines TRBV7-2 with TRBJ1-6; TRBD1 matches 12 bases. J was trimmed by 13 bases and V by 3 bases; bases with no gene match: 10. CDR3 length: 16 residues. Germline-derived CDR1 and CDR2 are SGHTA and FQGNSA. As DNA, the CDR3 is TGTGCCAGCAGCTTCCTGGGACAGGGGGCTATGTCCCCCCTCCACTTT. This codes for CASSFLGQGAMSPLHF.

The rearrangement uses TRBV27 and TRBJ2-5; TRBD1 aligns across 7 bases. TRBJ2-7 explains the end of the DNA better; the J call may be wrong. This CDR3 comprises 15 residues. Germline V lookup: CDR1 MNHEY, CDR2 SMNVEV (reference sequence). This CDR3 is CASSQDRRSSYEQYF. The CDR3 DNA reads TGTGCCAGCAGCCAGGACAGGAGAAGCTCCTACGAGCAGTACTTC.

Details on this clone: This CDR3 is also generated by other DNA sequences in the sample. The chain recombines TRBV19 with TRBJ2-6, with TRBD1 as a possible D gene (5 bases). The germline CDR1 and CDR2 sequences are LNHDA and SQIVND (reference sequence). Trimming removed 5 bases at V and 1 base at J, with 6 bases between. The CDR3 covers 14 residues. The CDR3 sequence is CASSPGSGANVLTF. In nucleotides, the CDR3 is TGTGCCAGTAGTCCAGGGTCTGGGGCCAACGTCCTGACTTTC.